One TCR beta chain is described in this entry. Its antigen is unidentified. These data belong to a study of graft-versus-host responses after intestinal transplantation. The repertoire was sequenced with immunoSEQ multiplex PCR; TCRdb's copy has only in-frame clones and lacks some. In the table there are just under 90,000 clones, roughly four fifths of which are singletons. The V end lost 4 bases, the J end lost 8 bases, and 15 bases lay between the germline ends. This CDR3 has 13 residues. In germline, CDR1 is SGDLS, CDR2 YYNGEE. Sample: unstimulated CD8+ T cells sorted from spleen or lymph node cells, taken before intestinal transplant. This rearrangement joins TRBV9 to TRBJ1-2, with D possibly being TRBD1 (6 bases). This sequence was found in a human donor who received an intestinal transplant. As DNA, the CDR3 is TGTGCCAGCAGCCCTCGACAGGAAGAAGGCTACACCTTC. Translation: CASSPRQEEGYTF.